These 26 T cell receptor beta chains share one sample of origin, sequenced in a study of neurological immune-mediated disorders. TCRdb re-called the 5' RACE reads through MiXCR, storing one row per CDR3 protein. The sample lists around 66,000 distinct CDR3 sequences, roughly 5.6% seen once, with about 2.8% in the top ten. Sequencing input: PBMCs. These TCRs come from a woman in her twenties or thirties with multiple sclerosis.

The chain combines TRBV11-3 with TRBJ2-3, with D hard to call. The CDR3 loop spans 14 amino acids. CDR1 is SGHNT and CDR2 is YENEEA in the germline V gene. Trimming pared 5 bases from V and 0 bases from J, leaving 9 bases between. CDR3 in amino acids: CASSPWTSTDTQYF. Here the CDR3 DNA reads TGTGCCAGCAGCCCCTGGACGAGCACAGATACGCAGTATTTT.

This clonotype was recorded at least ten times. This sequence joins TRBV5-1 and TRBJ2-3; unclear D gene. V dropped 0 bases and J dropped 5 bases, with 19 bases sitting between them. Germline-derived CDR1 and CDR2 are SGHRS and YFSETQ. This CDR3 region has 17 residues. This CDR3 reads CASSLGQTLHLGDTQYF. The CDR3 DNA is TGCGCCAGCAGCTTGGGGCAGACTCTCCATCTAGGAGATACGCAGTATTTT.

Ten or more counts support this clonotype. This chain joins TRBV20-1 and TRBJ2-3, with D tentatively TRBD1 or TRBD2 (7 bases each). CDR1 and CDR2 (germline): DFQATT, SNEGSKA (reference sequence). V was shortened by 7 bases and J by 5 bases, with 16 bases between the two germline ends. This CDR3 region has 13 residues. CDR3 nucleotide sequence: TGCAGTGTCATAGACAGGGAGGGAGATACGCAGTATTTT. Translation gives CSVIDREGDTQYF.

This clonotype has at least ten counts. The chain is built from TRBV24-1 and TRBJ2-2; 8 bases agree with TRBD1. With 4 bases clipped from V and 6 bases from J, the junction kept 6 bases outside the gene matches. The CDR3 extends over 15 amino acids. Germline CDR1 is KGHDR and CDR2 is SFDVKD. The CDR3 DNA reads TGTGCCACCAGTGACCAGACAGGGGTGGCCGGGGAGCTGTTTTTT. It is translated as CATSDQTGVAGELFF.

In its sample, this clonotype was seen many times. This chain connects TRBV12-3 or TRBV12-4 to TRBJ2-7; no definite D call. V shed 3 bases and J shed 2 bases, with 5 bases lying between them. The CDR3 has 12 amino acids. The CDR3 DNA follows: TGTGCCAGCAGTTTGAGCCCCTACGAGCAGTACTTC. Amino acids: CASSLSPYEQYF.

This clonotype was found many times. The chain couples TRBV15 to TRBJ1-1; D gene ambiguous. There are 16 residues in the CDR3. Trimming took 0 bases from V and 4 from J, leaving 15 bases between them. The V gene's germline CDR1 is LNHNV and CDR2 YYDKDF (reference sequence). CDR3 sequence reads: CATSRDPMRLGTEAFF. The DNA for the CDR3 is TGTGCCACCAGCAGAGACCCGATGAGGTTGGGCACTGAAGCTTTCTTT.

This clonotype was counted ten times or more. The V gene is TRBV7-9, the J gene TRBJ1-2; D not certain. V was cut by 5 bases and J by 8 bases, with 12 bases left in between. This CDR3 has 12 amino acids. The germline V gene has CDR1 SEHNR and CDR2 FQNEAQ (reference sequence). The CDR3 DNA sequence: TGTGCCAGCAGCCCTCCTAGCGAAGGCTACACCTTC. Protein: CASSPPSEGYTF.

This clonotype occurred many times. This chain connects TRBV12-3 or TRBV12-4 to TRBJ1-1; TRBD1 aligns across 7 bases. The V and J ends lost 6 bases and 4 bases, in that order; junction bases with no gene match: 8. The CDR3 spans 14 residues. The CDR3 DNA is TGTGCCAGCAGGGGGACAGTGGGATCCACTGAAGCTTTCTTT. Protein product: CASRGTVGSTEAFF.

This clonotype was found a few times. A much larger clone differs from this one at a single base, so this may be a read error. The chain carries TRBV5-1 and TRBJ1-1; D ambiguous. Trimming took 0 bases from V and 10 from J, leaving 16 bases between them. This CDR3 is 14 amino acids long. Germline V lookup: CDR1 SGHRS, CDR2 YFSETQ. DNA for the CDR3: TGCGCCAGCAGCTTGGCCGAAGGGTCGGTGGGAGCTTTCTTT. Protein product: CASSLAEGSVGAFF.

CDR3 nucleotides: TGTGCCAGCAGCCCGCAGCAGAGGGCTAACTATGGCTACACCTTC. It codes for CASSPQQRANYGYTF. The chain links TRBV5-6 to TRBJ1-2; D uncertain. Germline V gene lookup returns CDR1 SGHDT and CDR2 YYEEEE. V lost 4 bases, J lost 0 bases, and 13 bases lay in between. The CDR3 contains 15 residues.

This clonotype was counted at least ten times. This CDR3 is CASSSGRGQPTDTQYF. DNA for the CDR3: TGCGCCAGCAGCTCCGGTCGGGGACAACCTACAGATACGCAGTATTTT. The V gene is TRBV5-1, the J gene TRBJ2-3, with D tentatively TRBD1 (6 bases). This CDR3 region has 16 residues. Germline assignment: CDR1 SGHRS and CDR2 YFSETQ. Between the trimmed V and J ends, which lost 3 bases and 3 bases, there was a span of 17 bases.

This clonotype was seen repeatedly, ten times or more. This chain joins TRBV19 and TRBJ2-1; 9 positions agree with TRBD1. CDR3 length: 15 amino acids. Germline trimming cut 9 bases from V and 4 bases from J; bases unmatched to any gene: 10. CDR1 is LNHDA and CDR2 is SQIVND in the germline V gene (reference sequence). The DNA of the CDR3 is TGTGCCAGCCGGGTCGGACAGGGGTTATACAATGAGCAGTTCTTC. Translation gives CASRVGQGLYNEQFF.

This clonotype occurred many times. A much larger clone differs by one base, so this may be a read error. The genes are TRBV7-2 and TRBJ2-1; D is unclear. Trimming pared 6 bases from V and 6 bases from J, leaving 6 bases between. Germline CDR1 is SGHTA and CDR2 is FQGNSA. The CDR3 is 11 residues long. This chain's CDR3 is CASRLSNEQFF. The CDR3 DNA is TGTGCCAGCAGATTAAGCAATGAGCAGTTCTTC.

In its sample, this clonotype was seen many times. This chain links TRBV6-2 or TRBV6-3 with TRBJ2-1; D is perhaps TRBD2 (5 bases). Trimming shortened V by 5 bases and J by 6 bases, and 14 bases separated the two germline ends. The CDR3 is 14 residues long. CDR1 and CDR2 (germline): MNHEY, SVGEGT. CDR3 DNA sequence: TGTGCCAGCAGTCGGCTAGCCCTGGGCAATGAGCAGTTCTTC. Translated: CASSRLALGNEQFF.

In this sample, this clonotype turned up a few times. This chain links TRBV6-5 with TRBJ2-7, with 10 bases identical to TRBD2. The CDR3 length is 15 residues. The germline V gene encodes CDR1 MNHEY and CDR2 SVGAGI. Trimming took 5 bases from V and 2 from J; bases not matched to a gene: 6. CDR3 sequence: CASSEGLANTYEQYF. In DNA, the CDR3 is TGTGCCAGCAGTGAGGGACTAGCGAATACCTACGAGCAGTACTTC.

The chain combines TRBV29-1 with TRBJ1-2; D gene unclear. Per germline, CDR1 SQVTM and CDR2 ANQGSEA. V lost 6 bases, J lost 5 bases, and 7 bases lay in between. The CDR3 is made up of 10 amino acids. DNA of the CDR3: TGCAGCGTGACGGATTATGGCTACACCTTC. Translation: CSVTDYGYTF.

This clonotype showed up many times. The chain combines TRBV11-1 with TRBJ2-7; the D gene is possibly TRBD2 (6 bases). Germline V gene sequence: CDR1 SGHAT, CDR2 FQDESV (reference sequence). Trimming shortened V by 4 bases and J by 3 bases, and 16 bases separated the two germline ends. The CDR3 extends over 15 amino acids. The CDR3 is CASSSPGRDFYEQYF. CDR3 nucleotides: TGTGCCAGCAGCTCGCCCGGCCGGGACTTCTACGAGCAGTACTTC.

V is TRBV3-1 and J is TRBJ1-2, with D tentatively TRBD1 (6 bases). CDR1 is LGHDT, CDR2 YNNKEL, per germline (reference sequence). Trimming took 4 bases from V and 4 from J, leaving 19 bases between them. This CDR3 is built from 16 residues. CDR3 loop: CASSPGGGGLAYGYTF. The CDR3 bases are TGTGCCAGCAGCCCCGGAGGAGGGGGGCTAGCCTATGGCTACACCTTC.

This clonotype has at least ten counts. The J gene is TRBJ1-2, the V gene TRBV5-1, with TRBD1 matching over 7 bases. V dropped 0 bases and J dropped 7; count of bases not matched to a gene: 6. The germline gives CDR1 SGHRS, CDR2 YFSETQ. CDR3 length: 14 amino acids. CDR3 in DNA: TGCGCCAGCAGCTTGGACAGGGGTTCATTTGGCTACACCTTC. Translating gives CASSLDRGSFGYTF.

The chain carries TRBV20-1 and TRBJ2-1, with a tentative D call TRBD1 (5 bases). The CDR3 is 16 residues long. V gave up 0 bases and J gave up 0 bases, with 12 bases separating them. The germline gives CDR1 DFQATT, CDR2 SNEGSKA (reference sequence). Written as DNA, the CDR3 is TGCAGTGCTAGAGAAAGACAGCTATACTCCTACAATGAGCAGTTCTTC. Its protein is CSARERQLYSYNEQFF.

The chain links TRBV6-4 to TRBJ1-1; possibly TRBD1 for D (6 bases). There are 13 residues in the CDR3. Germline CDR1 reads MRHNA; CDR2 reads SNTAGT. Trimming cost V 6 bases and J 1 base, with 9 bases left between them. The CDR3 DNA follows: TGTGCCAGCAGAAGACAGGAGAACACTGAAGCTTTCTTT. It encodes CASRRQENTEAFF.

Many counts were recorded for this clonotype. V usage is TRBV4-1 and J usage is TRBJ1-3; D is possibly TRBD1 (5 bases). Between the trimmed V and J ends, which lost 0 bases and 3 bases, there was a span of 12 bases. This CDR3 comprises 16 residues. Germline values: CDR1 MGHRA, CDR2 YSYEKL. This chain's CDR3 is CASSQDGGEHGNTIYF. Here the CDR3 DNA reads TGCGCCAGCAGCCAAGATGGGGGAGAGCATGGAAACACCATATATTTT.

This clonotype came up many times. The chain couples TRBV5-1 to TRBJ1-2, with a weak D call TRBD1 (6 bases). CDR1 and CDR2 from the germline V gene are SGHRS and YFSETQ. The CDR3 totals 14 residues. Trimming took off 1 base at V and 8 bases at J, with 15 bases between the two ends. The CDR3 loop is CASSLTRDTSGYTF. The CDR3 coding sequence is TGCGCCAGCAGCTTGACCCGGGACACGTCCGGCTACACCTTC.

The table lists this clonotype with many counts. The rearrangement links TRBV5-1 to TRBJ2-5; D gene ambiguous. Germline assignment: CDR1 SGHRS and CDR2 YFSETQ. The CDR3 runs 12 residues. V gave up 0 bases and J gave up 0 bases, with 0 bases separating them. CDR3 coding DNA: TGCGCCAGCAGCTTGGACCAAGAGACCCAGTACTTC. Encoded protein: CASSLDQETQYF.

In this sample, this clonotype turned up many times. The V call is TRBV12-3 or TRBV12-4, the J call TRBJ2-2; TRBD2 matches 9 bases. The CDR3 runs 15 residues. V shed 5 bases and J 1 base; nucleotides not matched to a gene: 2. As DNA, the CDR3 is TGTGCCAGCAGTCGAGCGGGGGGGAACACCGGGGAGCTGTTTTTT. This sequence encodes CASSRAGGNTGELFF.

This clonotype was detected ten times or more. The chain carries TRBV5-1 and TRBJ2-2; TRBD2 agrees at 7 bases. The CDR3 contains 16 residues. V dropped 2 bases and J dropped 5; count of bases not matched to a gene: 9. Germline lookup yields CDR1 SGHRS and CDR2 YFSETQ. CDR3 nucleotide sequence: TGCGCCAGCAGCTTAGGGACTAATAGAAATACCGGGGAGCTGTTTTTT. It codes for CASSLGTNRNTGELFF.